The rows below give T cell receptor beta chains drawn from one sample of a study of cytomegalovirus exposure and HLA in healthy donors. Generated by immunoSEQ multiplex PCR, the TCRdb table keeps only in-frame clones and is missing some. The sample has 84,000 or so clones, around four fifths seen once; the top ten hold roughly 2%. Sample: PBMCs. The receptor set was obtained from a boy aged 5-17 years in good health and CMV-seronegative. Each CDR3 is given with its conserved first and last residue. Each record gives: CDR3 protein, CDR3 DNA, clone size, D gene, J gene, V gene. A D gene is named only where the DNA matches it firmly. Only part of the rows carry a size: once, few, many, or a class if the clone is expanded.

CDR3aa: CASSDGIEPYNEQFF
CDR3nt: TGTGCCAGCAGTGACGGCATTGAACCCTACAATGAGCAGTTCTTC
abundance: few
d_gene: .
j_gene: TRBJ2-1
v_gene: TRBV6-4

CDR3aa: CSVVGAVSYEQYF
CDR3nt: TGCAGCGTTGTTGGGGCGGTCTCCTACGAGCAGTACTTC
abundance: .
d_gene: .
j_gene: TRBJ2-7
v_gene: TRBV29-1

CDR3aa: CASSPGQDNEQFF
CDR3nt: TGCGCCAGCAGCCCCGGACAGGACAATGAGCAGTTCTTC
abundance: .
d_gene: TRBD1
j_gene: TRBJ2-1
v_gene: TRBV4-3

CDR3aa: CASSLTRRADTQYF
CDR3nt: TGTGCCAGCAGCTTAACTAGGAGGGCAGATACGCAGTATTTT
abundance: .
d_gene: .
j_gene: TRBJ2-3
v_gene: TRBV7-6

CDR3aa: CSVEDTSSSYEQYF
CDR3nt: TGCAGCGTTGAAGACACCTCTAGCTCCTACGAGCAGTACTTC
abundance: .
d_gene: .
j_gene: TRBJ2-7
v_gene: TRBV29-1

CDR3aa: CASSDILDTQYF
CDR3nt: TGTGCCAGCAGCGACATTTTAGATACGCAGTATTTT
abundance: few
d_gene: .
j_gene: TRBJ2-3
v_gene: TRBV7-9

CDR3aa: CASSLGAGRTNSPLHF
CDR3nt: TGTGCCAGCAGCTTAGGCGCAGGTCGAACGAATTCACCCCTCCACTTT
abundance: .
d_gene: .
j_gene: TRBJ1-6
v_gene: TRBV7-6

CDR3aa: CASSQGGTGPGNTIYF
CDR3nt: TGTGCCAGCAGCCAAGGGGGGACAGGGCCGGGAAACACCATATATTTT
abundance: .
d_gene: TRBD1
j_gene: TRBJ1-3
v_gene: TRBV14

CDR3aa: CATFREGTEAFF
CDR3nt: TGTGCCACCTTCAGGGAAGGCACTGAAGCTTTCTTT
abundance: .
d_gene: .
j_gene: TRBJ1-1
v_gene: TRBV6-5

CDR3aa: CASGREAYNEQFF
CDR3nt: TGTGCCAGCGGGCGGGAGGCGTACAATGAGCAGTTCTTC
abundance: .
d_gene: TRBD2
j_gene: TRBJ2-1
v_gene: TRBV9

CDR3aa: CASSQDGTGGTDTQYF
CDR3nt: TGCGCCAGCAGCCAAGATGGGACAGGGGGCACAGATACGCAGTATTTT
abundance: .
d_gene: TRBD1
j_gene: TRBJ2-3
v_gene: TRBV4-3

CDR3aa: CASSSGGMVEKLFF
CDR3nt: TGTGCCAGCAGCTCAGGGGGAATGGTTGAAAAACTGTTTTTT
abundance: .
d_gene: TRBD1
j_gene: TRBJ1-4
v_gene: TRBV27

CDR3aa: CASSLWASGANTGELFF
CDR3nt: TGTGCCAGCAGTTTATGGGCTAGCGGAGCGAACACCGGGGAGCTGTTTTTT
abundance: .
d_gene: TRBD2
j_gene: TRBJ2-2
v_gene: TRBV28

CDR3aa: CASRAGTSTDTQYF
CDR3nt: TGTGCCTCCCGAGCGGGAACTAGCACAGATACGCAGTATTTT
abundance: .
d_gene: TRBD2
j_gene: TRBJ2-3
v_gene: TRBV6-1

CDR3aa: CASSDREKLFF
CDR3nt: TGTGCCAGCAGCGACAGGGAAAAACTGTTTTTT
abundance: .
d_gene: .
j_gene: TRBJ1-4
v_gene: TRBV9

CDR3aa: CSVDDRAWDETQYF
CDR3nt: TGCAGCGTTGATGACAGGGCCTGGGATGAGACCCAGTACTTC
abundance: .
d_gene: TRBD1
j_gene: TRBJ2-5
v_gene: TRBV29-1

CDR3aa: CASSSPGLSQETQYF
CDR3nt: TGTGCCAGCAGTTCTCCGGGACTTTCCCAAGAGACCCAGTACTTC
abundance: .
d_gene: .
j_gene: TRBJ2-5
v_gene: TRBV25-1

CDR3aa: CASNYQGGTGELFF
CDR3nt: TGTGCCAGCAATTATCAGGGAGGCACCGGGGAGCTGTTTTTT
abundance: .
d_gene: .
j_gene: TRBJ2-2
v_gene: TRBV6-5

CDR3aa: CATRPAQGERYNEQFF
CDR3nt: TGTGCCACGCGCCCTGCCCAGGGGGAACGGTACAATGAGCAGTTCTTC
abundance: .
d_gene: TRBD1
j_gene: TRBJ2-1
v_gene: TRBV15

CDR3aa: CASSSYAGTSGGEQFF
CDR3nt: TGTGCCAGCAGCTCCTACGCCGGGACTAGCGGGGGAGAGCAGTTCTTC
abundance: few
d_gene: TRBD2
j_gene: TRBJ2-1
v_gene: TRBV7-2

CDR3aa: CASRRVQGGQYGYTF
CDR3nt: TGTGCCAGCAGGCGAGTGCAGGGTGGGCAATATGGCTACACCTTC
abundance: .
d_gene: .
j_gene: TRBJ1-2
v_gene: TRBV2

CDR3aa: CAITSGGFAYEQYF
CDR3nt: TGTGCCATCACCTCAGGGGGCTTTGCCTACGAGCAGTACTTC
abundance: .
d_gene: TRBD1
j_gene: TRBJ2-7
v_gene: TRBV10-3

CDR3aa: CASSQDLRGVYGYTF
CDR3nt: TGCGCCAGCAGCCAAGATTTGAGAGGAGTCTATGGCTACACCTTC
abundance: .
d_gene: .
j_gene: TRBJ1-2
v_gene: TRBV4-3

CDR3aa: CASTDRESTEAFF
CDR3nt: TGTGCCAGCACCGACAGGGAGAGCACTGAAGCTTTCTTT
abundance: .
d_gene: TRBD1
j_gene: TRBJ1-1
v_gene: TRBV25-1

CDR3aa: CASSFLRRERDTQYF
CDR3nt: TGTGCCAGCAGCTTCCTTAGGCGGGAAAGAGATACGCAGTATTTT
abundance: .
d_gene: .
j_gene: TRBJ2-3
v_gene: TRBV11-2

CDR3aa: CAWSVLGQGAGNEQFF
CDR3nt: TGTGCCTGGAGTGTACTAGGGCAGGGGGCAGGGAATGAGCAGTTCTTC
abundance: .
d_gene: TRBD1
j_gene: TRBJ2-1
v_gene: TRBV30

CDR3aa: CSVFGGSSYNEQFF
CDR3nt: TGCAGCGTTTTTGGGGGGAGCTCCTACAATGAGCAGTTCTTC
abundance: .
d_gene: .
j_gene: TRBJ2-1
v_gene: TRBV29-1

CDR3aa: CASSQVLGGQPQHF
CDR3nt: TGCGCCAGCAGCCAAGTCCTCGGCGGGCAGCCCCAGCATTTT
abundance: .
d_gene: .
j_gene: TRBJ1-5
v_gene: TRBV4-1

CDR3aa: CASSPDRRNTEAFF
CDR3nt: TGTGCCAGCAGTCCGGACAGGAGGAACACTGAAGCTTTCTTT
abundance: .
d_gene: TRBD1
j_gene: TRBJ1-1
v_gene: TRBV6-1

CDR3aa: CASSQVAQENYEQYF
CDR3nt: TGCGCCAGCAGCCAAGTAGCACAGGAAAACTACGAGCAGTACTTC
abundance: .
d_gene: .
j_gene: TRBJ2-7
v_gene: TRBV4-3

CDR3aa: CASSLEGGGPIYEQYF
CDR3nt: TGTGCCAGCTCCCTAGAGGGGGGGGGCCCCATCTACGAGCAGTACTTC
abundance: .
d_gene: .
j_gene: TRBJ2-7
v_gene: TRBV7-2

CDR3aa: CASSLPGQGGTGELFF
CDR3nt: TGTGCCAGCAGCCTTCCGGGACAGGGGGGGACCGGGGAGCTGTTTTTT
abundance: .
d_gene: TRBD1
j_gene: TRBJ2-2
v_gene: TRBV14

CDR3aa: CASTSVDEQYF
CDR3nt: TGTGCCAGCACCTCGGTAGACGAGCAGTACTTC
abundance: once
d_gene: .
j_gene: TRBJ2-7
v_gene: TRBV28

CDR3aa: CASSKGSGFREQFF
CDR3nt: TGTGCCAGCAGTAAGGGGAGCGGGTTTCGAGAGCAGTTCTTC
abundance: .
d_gene: .
j_gene: TRBJ2-1
v_gene: TRBV28

CDR3aa: CASSLVSGANVLTF
CDR3nt: TGTGCCAGCAGCTTAGTGAGCGGGGCCAACGTCCTGACTTTC
abundance: .
d_gene: .
j_gene: TRBJ2-6
v_gene: TRBV7-9

CDR3aa: CASGVGGTSGVRETQYF
CDR3nt: TGTGCCAGCGGGGTCGGCGGGACTAGCGGGGTTCGGGAGACCCAGTACTTC
abundance: .
d_gene: TRBD2
j_gene: TRBJ2-5
v_gene: TRBV2

CDR3aa: CASSPPSEGQPQHF
CDR3nt: TGTGCCAGCTCACCACCGAGCGAGGGTCAGCCCCAGCATTTT
abundance: .
d_gene: .
j_gene: TRBJ1-5
v_gene: TRBV18

CDR3aa: CASSLDTYEQYF
CDR3nt: TGTGCCAGCAGCTTGGACACCTACGAGCAGTACTTC
abundance: .
d_gene: .
j_gene: TRBJ2-7
v_gene: TRBV7-2

CDR3aa: CASTSPILRGNEQFF
CDR3nt: TGTGCCAGCACCTCCCCTATATTAAGGGGCAATGAGCAGTTCTTC
abundance: .
d_gene: .
j_gene: TRBJ2-1
v_gene: TRBV28

CDR3aa: CASSEGSSPYEQYF
CDR3nt: TGTGCCAGCAGTGAAGGGAGCTCCCCCTACGAGCAGTACTTC
abundance: .
d_gene: .
j_gene: TRBJ2-7
v_gene: TRBV25-1

CDR3aa: CASSFSGGGQPQHF
CDR3nt: TGTGCCAGCAGTTTTTCAGGGGGCGGCCAGCCCCAGCATTTT
abundance: .
d_gene: TRBD1
j_gene: TRBJ1-5
v_gene: TRBV27

CDR3aa: CSVEPGDSRLNTEAFF
CDR3nt: TGCAGCGTTGAACCAGGGGACAGCCGATTGAACACTGAAGCTTTCTTT
abundance: .
d_gene: TRBD1
j_gene: TRBJ1-1
v_gene: TRBV29-1

CDR3aa: CASTVFGGGYNEQFF
CDR3nt: TGTGCCAGCACCGTTTTCGGGGGGGGGTACAATGAGCAGTTCTTC
abundance: .
d_gene: TRBD2
j_gene: TRBJ2-1
v_gene: TRBV6-5

CDR3aa: CASSNREYTEAFF
CDR3nt: TGTGCCAGCAGTAACCGGGAGTACACTGAAGCTTTCTTT
abundance: .
d_gene: .
j_gene: TRBJ1-1
v_gene: TRBV6-5

CDR3aa: CASNVDGSFSIQYF
CDR3nt: TGTGCCAGCAATGTGGACGGGAGCTTTAGCATTCAGTACTTC
abundance: .
d_gene: .
j_gene: TRBJ2-4
v_gene: TRBV28

CDR3aa: CASSQEIGGLAGLETQYF
CDR3nt: TGCGCCAGCAGCCAAGAGATTGGGGGACTAGCGGGATTGGAGACCCAGTACTTC
abundance: .
d_gene: TRBD2
j_gene: TRBJ2-5
v_gene: TRBV4-3

CDR3aa: CASSFTGEAEQYF
CDR3nt: TGTGCCAGCAGTTTCACGGGAGAAGCCGAGCAGTACTTC
abundance: .
d_gene: .
j_gene: TRBJ2-7
v_gene: TRBV27

CDR3aa: CASSGEGAINQPQHF
CDR3nt: TGTGCCAGCTCAGGCGAAGGGGCGATCAATCAGCCCCAGCATTTT
abundance: .
d_gene: .
j_gene: TRBJ1-5
v_gene: TRBV18

CDR3aa: CASSMGSAEKLFF
CDR3nt: TGTGCCAGCTCTATGGGCAGTGCTGAAAAACTGTTTTTT
abundance: .
d_gene: .
j_gene: TRBJ1-4
v_gene: TRBV27

CDR3aa: CASSPWGRGLYEQYF
CDR3nt: TGTGCCAGCAGTCCGTGGGGTAGGGGGCTCTACGAGCAGTACTTC
abundance: .
d_gene: TRBD1
j_gene: TRBJ2-7
v_gene: TRBV28

CDR3aa: CASSSLTGLVGETQYF
CDR3nt: TGTGCCAGCAGTTCCCTAACCGGACTAGTAGGGGAGACCCAGTACTTC
abundance: .
d_gene: TRBD2
j_gene: TRBJ2-5
v_gene: TRBV28

CDR3aa: CASSYWEGETQYF
CDR3nt: TGTGCCAGCAGTTACTGGGAGGGAGAGACCCAGTACTTC
abundance: .
d_gene: TRBD2
j_gene: TRBJ2-5
v_gene: TRBV6-5

CDR3aa: CASSPGTDLSYEQYF
CDR3nt: TGTGCCAGCAGTCCCGGGACAGACCTCTCCTACGAGCAGTACTTC
abundance: .
d_gene: TRBD1
j_gene: TRBJ2-7
v_gene: TRBV28

CDR3aa: CASSLRKGGTEAFF
CDR3nt: TGTGCCAGCAGCTTACGGAAGGGAGGCACTGAAGCTTTCTTT
abundance: .
d_gene: .
j_gene: TRBJ1-1
v_gene: TRBV7-8

CDR3aa: CASSRGIAGGSEQFF
CDR3nt: TGTGCCAGCAGCCGCGGGATAGCGGGCGGGAGTGAGCAGTTCTTC
abundance: .
d_gene: TRBD2
j_gene: TRBJ2-1
v_gene: TRBV7-2

CDR3aa: CSVWEGSGIQYF
CDR3nt: TGCAGCGTCTGGGAAGGTAGCGGGATACAGTACTTC
abundance: .
d_gene: TRBD2
j_gene: TRBJ2-7
v_gene: TRBV29-1

CDR3aa: CAWSGLAGRLEQYF
CDR3nt: TGTGCCTGGAGTGGACTAGCGGGACGCCTCGAGCAGTACTTC
abundance: .
d_gene: TRBD2
j_gene: TRBJ2-7
v_gene: TRBV30

CDR3aa: CASSHGQVYTEAFF
CDR3nt: TGTGCCAGCAGCCACGGACAGGTGTACACTGAAGCTTTCTTT
abundance: .
d_gene: TRBD1
j_gene: TRBJ1-1
v_gene: TRBV7-2

CDR3aa: CASSPPGLAGGQETQYF
CDR3nt: TGTGCCAGCTCACCACCCGGCCTAGCGGGAGGGCAAGAGACCCAGTACTTC
abundance: few
d_gene: TRBD2
j_gene: TRBJ2-5
v_gene: TRBV18